A single T cell receptor (beta chain) is shown here with its context. Its specificity is not known. The data were obtained in a study of post-analysis software for immune sequencing data. Across the whole study: Included among the disease courses, which were recorded for the cohort, were relapsing-remitting, secondary progressive and progressive-relapsing multiple sclerosis. General observations from the study: Among four or five TRBV segments more frequent in patients than controls were TRBV5-6, TRBV5-1 and TRBV20-1.

Germline-derived CDR1 and CDR2 are ENHRY and SYGVKD. CDR3 length: 17 residues. Trimming cost V 3 bases and J 0 bases, with 15 bases left between them. Libraries were made from TCR beta cDNA, and they carried unique molecular identifiers. TCRdb ran MiXCR on the PCR reads and lists one entry per CDR3 protein. The sample records about 460,000 distinct CDR3 sequences, approximately 46% being singletons. Sequenced sample: blood. This TCR derives from a girl between 5 and 17 years old with multiple sclerosis. The chain recombines TRBV10-3 with TRBJ2-1; D ambiguous. CDR3 DNA sequence: TGTGCCATCAGTGACTTGGACCGCCAAAGCTCCTACAATGAGCAGTTCTTC. Amino acids: CAISDLDRQSSYNEQFF.